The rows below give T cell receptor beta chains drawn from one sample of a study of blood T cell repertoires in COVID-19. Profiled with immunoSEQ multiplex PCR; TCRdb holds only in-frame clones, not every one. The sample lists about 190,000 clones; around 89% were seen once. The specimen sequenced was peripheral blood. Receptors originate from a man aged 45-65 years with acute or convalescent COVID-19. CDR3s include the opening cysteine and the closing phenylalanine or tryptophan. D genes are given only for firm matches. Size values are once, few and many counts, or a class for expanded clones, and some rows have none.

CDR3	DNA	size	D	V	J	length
CASSQGPRGEQYF	TGTGCCAGCAGTCAGGGGCCTCGGGGCGAGCAGTACTTC	.	.	TRBV28	TRBJ2-7	13
CASSPGTDHSPLHF	TGTGCCAGCAGTCCGGGGACAGATCATTCACCCCTCCACTTT	.	TRBD1	TRBV28	TRBJ1-6	14
CASSPPGQGGVTTGELFF	TGTGCCAGCTCACCACCTGGACAAGGGGGAGTTACCACCGGGGAGCTGTTTTTT	.	.	TRBV18	TRBJ2-2	18
CASSSTSTDTQYF	TGCGCCAGCAGCTCAACTAGCACAGATACGCAGTATTTT	many	.	TRBV5-1	TRBJ2-3	13
CSVASSNTEAFF	TGCAGCGTCGCTAGTTCGAACACTGAAGCTTTCTTT	.	.	TRBV29-1	TRBJ1-1	12
CASSSRQAGQETQYF	TGTGCCAGCAGCTCAAGGCAGGCTGGCCAAGAGACCCAGTACTTC	.	.	TRBV7-2	TRBJ2-5	15
CATSDPGTDTQYF	TGTGCCACCAGTGATCCCGGCACAGATACGCAGTATTTT	.	.	TRBV24-1	TRBJ2-3	13
CASSSSGLVQETQYF	TGTGCCAGCAGTTCTAGCGGGTTAGTCCAAGAGACCCAGTACTTC	once	TRBD2	TRBV2	TRBJ2-5	15
CASHGQGDTEAFF	TGTGCCAGCCACGGACAGGGAGACACTGAAGCTTTCTTT	.	TRBD1	TRBV6-6	TRBJ1-1	13
CSISGTAYGYTF	TGCAGCATCTCCGGGACAGCCTATGGCTACACCTTC	.	TRBD1	TRBV29-1	TRBJ1-2	12
CASRRDRTSYGYTF	TGTGCCAGCAGGCGGGACAGGACTTCCTATGGCTACACCTTC	.	TRBD1	TRBV5-4	TRBJ1-2	14
CSVGQADTQYF	TGCAGCGTTGGTCAGGCAGATACGCAGTATTTT	.	.	TRBV29-1	TRBJ2-3	11
CASSRTPSQKETQYF	TGTGCCAGCAGCCGAACCCCTAGCCAGAAAGAGACCCAGTACTTC	.	.	TRBV3-1/TRBV3-2	TRBJ2-5	15
CASSAGAGTNNSPLHF	TGTGCCAGCAGCGCTGGTGCTGGGACAAATAATTCACCCCTCCACTTT	.	.	TRBV7-9	TRBJ1-6	16
CSGGLVGEQYF	TGCAGCGGTGGACTAGTGGGCGAGCAGTACTTC	.	TRBD2	TRBV29-1	TRBJ2-7	11
CASLQTGLNSPLHF	TGTGCCAGTCTTCAGACAGGGTTGAATTCACCCCTCCACTTT	.	TRBD1	TRBV19	TRBJ1-6	14
CASRSDPGQPYEQYF	TGTGCCAGCAGGAGCGACCCGGGACAGCCATACGAGCAGTACTTC	.	TRBD1	TRBV5-4	TRBJ2-7	15
CASTLQTGVNTEAFF	TGTGCCAGCACCCTACAGACGGGGGTGAACACTGAAGCTTTCTTT	.	.	TRBV6-6	TRBJ1-1	15
CASSFRGISYEQYF	TGTGCCAGCAGTTTTAGGGGCATTTCCTACGAGCAGTACTTC	.	.	TRBV28	TRBJ2-7	14
CASSLNSGGDHEQFF	TGCGCCAGCAGCTTGAATAGCGGGGGGGATCATGAGCAGTTCTTC	.	TRBD2	TRBV5-1	TRBJ2-1	15
CASSRTSGRGGTDTQYF	TGTGCCAGCAGTCGGACTAGCGGGAGGGGCGGCACAGATACGCAGTATTTT	.	TRBD2	TRBV28	TRBJ2-3	17
CASSPDAGELFF	TGTGCCAGCAGTCCAGATGCCGGGGAGCTGTTTTTT	.	.	TRBV5-4	TRBJ2-2	12
CASSHFDRGLTDTQYF	TGTGCCAGCAGTCATTTCGACAGGGGGCTCACAGATACGCAGTATTTT	.	TRBD1	TRBV2	TRBJ2-3	16
CASRIQGDTEAFF	TGTGCCAGCAGAATACAGGGGGACACTGAAGCTTTCTTT	few	TRBD1	TRBV6-5	TRBJ1-1	13
CASSEVPSGAYNEQFF	TGTGCCAGCAGTGAAGTCCCTAGCGGGGCCTACAATGAGCAGTTCTTC	.	TRBD2	TRBV6-1	TRBJ2-1	16
CASSVFEGVGNSPLHF	TGTGCCAGCAGTGTTTTCGAGGGGGTCGGTAATTCACCCCTCCACTTT	.	.	TRBV6-1	TRBJ1-6	16
CASSPQGPNSGANVLTF	TGTGCCAGCTCACCGCAGGGCCCTAACTCTGGGGCCAACGTCCTGACTTTC	.	.	TRBV18	TRBJ2-6	17
CASSPPPARVFEKLFF	TGTGCCAGCTCACCACCCCCAGCCCGGGTATTCGAAAAACTGTTTTTT	.	.	TRBV18	TRBJ1-4	16
CASSVAVREKLFF	TGTGCCAGCAGTGTGGCAGTCAGGGAAAAACTGTTTTTT	once	.	TRBV28	TRBJ1-4	13
CASSLPKGQPNTEAFF	TGTGCCAGCAGCTTACCAAAAGGACAGCCGAACACTGAAGCTTTCTTT	.	.	TRBV7-9	TRBJ1-1	16
CASSPGTGYGYTF	TGTGCCAGCAGCCCCGGGACAGGCTATGGCTACACCTTC	once	TRBD1	TRBV28	TRBJ1-2	13
CASSPPGGETQYF	TGTGCCAGCAGTCCCCCGGGTGGAGAGACCCAGTACTTC	once	.	TRBV27	TRBJ2-5	13
CASSPTMVAKNIQYF	TGTGCCAGCAGCCCTACGATGGTGGCCAAAAACATTCAGTACTTC	.	.	TRBV7-8	TRBJ2-4	15
CASAQRQGIDTQYF	TGTGCTAGTGCCCAGCGACAGGGGATTGATACGCAGTATTTT	.	TRBD1	TRBV12-5	TRBJ2-3	14
CASRGRANYGYTF	TGTGCCAGCAGAGGCAGGGCTAACTATGGCTACACCTTC	few	.	TRBV6-5	TRBJ1-2	13